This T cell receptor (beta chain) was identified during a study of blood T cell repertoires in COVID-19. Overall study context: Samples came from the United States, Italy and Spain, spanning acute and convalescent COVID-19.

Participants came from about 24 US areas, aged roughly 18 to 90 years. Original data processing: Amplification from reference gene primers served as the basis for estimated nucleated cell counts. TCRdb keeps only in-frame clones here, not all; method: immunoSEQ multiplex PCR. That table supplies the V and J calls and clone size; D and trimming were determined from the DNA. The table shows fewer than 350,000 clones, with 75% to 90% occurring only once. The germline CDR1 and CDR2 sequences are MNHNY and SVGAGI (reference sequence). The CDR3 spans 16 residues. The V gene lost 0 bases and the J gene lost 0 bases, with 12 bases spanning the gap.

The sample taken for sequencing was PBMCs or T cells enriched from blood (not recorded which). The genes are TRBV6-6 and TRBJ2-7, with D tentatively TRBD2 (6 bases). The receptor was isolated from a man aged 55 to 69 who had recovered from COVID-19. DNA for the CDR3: TGTGCCAGCAGTTACTCTGGGGACTGGAGCTCCTACGAGCAGTACTTC. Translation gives CASSYSGDWSSYEQYF.